This note documents a single TCR beta chain sequence. No antigen is known for it. This sample stems from a study of T cells in Graves' hyperthyroidism and ophthalmopathy. Study-level points and caveats: Most thyroid clonotypes with frequency above 0.001 were detected in blood.

The V gene's germline CDR1 is LNHDA and CDR2 SQIVND (reference sequence). Trimming removed 6 bases from V and 0 bases from J; junction bases left unmatched: 11. The CDR3 covers 17 residues. TCR beta CDR3 regions were amplified from RNA transcripts. Researchers ran a first-round RT-PCR on the TCR CDR3 using the HTBI primer set. TCRdb used MiXCR to reprocess the multiplex PCR reads, holding one entry per CDR3 protein. The data show 650,000 to 700,000 distinct CDR3 sequences, 17% seen once. The sample was blood. This TCR was recovered from a man in his fifties with Graves' hyperthyroidism. The chain has TRBV19 and TRBJ1-5; 7 bases align to TRBD1. CDR3 residues: CASRPTGDGYSNQPQHF. DNA of the CDR3: TGTGCCAGTAGGCCCACAGGGGACGGTTATAGCAATCAGCCCCAGCATTTT.